Described below is a single TCR beta chain sequence and its context. This specimen comes from a study of OX40 agonist ivuxolimab in advanced cancers. Study overall: At 65% to 90% male, the cohort had a mean age of about 55 years, ranging from about 20 to 79. More than 35% of patients had received prior checkpoint inhibitor therapy.

Per the germline V gene, CDR1 is MGHRA and CDR2 is YSYEKL. With 1 base removed from V and 4 bases from J, the gap between germline ends came to 7 bases. This CDR3 comprises 14 residues. TCRdb keeps only in-frame clones here, not all; method: immunoSEQ multiplex PCR. The sample contains about 120,000 clones, around 95% of which appear only once. V gene TRBV4-1 combines with J gene TRBJ1-4; D not certain. The sequence derives from an adult with an advanced solid tumor such as melanoma, head and neck, liver or kidney cancer. The sample was CD4+ or CD8+ T cells sorted from blood, taken in a trial of the OX40 agonist ivuxolimab. CDR3 protein: CASSQGHGNEKLFF. The CDR3 DNA reads as TGCGCCAGCAGCCAAGGACACGGTAATGAAAAACTGTTTTTT.